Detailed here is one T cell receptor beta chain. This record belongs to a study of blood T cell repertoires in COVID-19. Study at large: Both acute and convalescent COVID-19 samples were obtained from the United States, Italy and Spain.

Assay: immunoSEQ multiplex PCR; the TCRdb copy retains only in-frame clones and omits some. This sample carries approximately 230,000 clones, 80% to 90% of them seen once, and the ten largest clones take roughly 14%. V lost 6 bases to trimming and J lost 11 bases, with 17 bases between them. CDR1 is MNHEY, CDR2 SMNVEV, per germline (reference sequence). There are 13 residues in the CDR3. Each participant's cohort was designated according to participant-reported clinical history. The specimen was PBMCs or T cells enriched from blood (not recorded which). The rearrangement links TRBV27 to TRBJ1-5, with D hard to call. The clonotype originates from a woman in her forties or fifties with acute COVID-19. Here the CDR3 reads CASSPSSRRAQHF. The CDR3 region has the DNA TGTGCCAGCAGCCCCTCGAGTAGGAGGGCCCAGCATTTT.